Sequencing of this T cell receptor (beta chain) was carried out in a study of cytomegalovirus exposure and HLA in healthy donors. Comments on this clone: As yet, its antigen is unknown.

Primers: 60 Vbeta forward and 13 Jbeta reverse. The assay was immunoSEQ multiplex PCR, and TCRdb's table has in-frame clones only and misses some. The repertoire holds 170,000 or so clones, with approximately 81% as singletons. General study points: In an earlier analysis, about 87% or about 30%: the productive usage of most TCR beta V segments. What TCR beta sequences reportedly achieved was accurate prediction of HLA-A and HLA-B alleles in most subjects.

Germline V gene sequence: CDR1 SGHDT, CDR2 YYEEEE. This CDR3 contains 12 residues. With V trimmed by 1 base and J by 7 bases, 1 base remained unmatched. The material sequenced was PBMCs. This sequence originates from a woman in her twenties or thirties in good health and CMV-seronegative. The chain joins TRBV5-6 to TRBJ1-2; TRBD1 aligns across 7 bases. CDR3 residues: CASSLYRGGYTF. The CDR3 DNA is TGTGCCAGCAGCTTGTACAGGGGTGGCTACACCTTC.